A selection of T cell receptor beta chains follows, all from one sample in a study of T cells after yellow fever vaccination. Each CDR3 protein is one row after TCRdb ran MiXCR on the 5' RACE reads. The data contain hundreds of thousands of distinct CDR3 sequences, 18% of them singletons. Source: PBMCs, taken before the yellow fever booster vaccination. The receptors come from a man between 18 and 29 years old who received the YFV17D yellow fever vaccine. Each CDR3 is given with its conserved first and last residue. D genes are given only for firm matches. The size field is filled for only some rows; it gives once, few, many or a size class.

>TRBD2|few|TRBV3-1|TRBJ2-5
TGTGCCAGCAGCCAAGAGACTAGCGGGGGGCAAGAGACCCAGTACTTC
CASSQETSGGQETQYF
>TRBD2|.|TRBV5-4|TRBJ2-3
TGTGCCAGCAGCTCCGGGGTAGCGGGGGGGCGAAAAGATACGCAGTATTTT
CASSSGVAGGRKDTQYF
>.|few|TRBV6-5|TRBJ2-7
TGTGCCAGCAGTTACGAGGGGAACGAGCAGTACTTC
CASSYEGNEQYF
>TRBD2|few|TRBV7-2|TRBJ2-4
TGTGCCAGCAGCTTAGCGGGCAGCGGGGGGGCGACCATTCAGTACTTC
CASSLAGSGGATIQYF
>.|.|TRBV20-1|TRBJ1-1
TGCAGTGCTAGATCAGGGATGAACACTGAAGCTTTCTTT
CSARSGMNTEAFF
>.|many|TRBV6-2/TRBV6-3|TRBJ1-1
TGTGCCAGCAGTTACTCGAGAACCTTGAACACTGAAGCTTTCTTT
CASSYSRTLNTEAFF
>TRBD2|few|TRBV6-5|TRBJ2-1
TGTGCCAGCAGCATAGCGGGGGGGGACTCAAATGAGCAGTTCTTC
CASSIAGGDSNEQFF
>.|.|TRBV4-2|TRBJ2-1
TGTGCCAGCAGCCCCGGGGGACCCATTTACAATGAGCAGTTCTTC
CASSPGGPIYNEQFF
>.|few|TRBV2|TRBJ1-1
TGTGCCAGCCTACAGGAAATGAACACTGAAGCTTTCTTT
CASLQEMNTEAFF
>.|.|TRBV28|TRBJ2-5
TGTGCCAGCAGTTATCCGCACCAAGAGACCCAGTACTTC
CASSYPHQETQYF
>.|.|TRBV7-2|TRBJ1-6
TGTGCCAGCAGTTACCGACGCCCTGGGGCACCCCTCCACTTT
CASSYRRPGAPLHF
>TRBD2|few|TRBV24-1|TRBJ2-1
TGTGCCACCAGTGATTCTACTAGCGGGATCAATGAGCAGTTCTTC
CATSDSTSGINEQFF
>.|many|TRBV12-3/TRBV12-4|TRBJ1-5
TGTGCCAGCACCGATCCCGCTGCAGGGTACACATCAGGCAATCAGCCCCAGCATTTT
CASTDPAAGYTSGNQPQHF
>.|few|TRBV7-2|TRBJ2-1
TGTGCCAGCAGCTTAGACAGGCGGATAGAGCAGTTCTTC
CASSLDRRIEQFF
>.|.|TRBV7-9|TRBJ2-3
TGTGCCAGCAGCCAACCCATTGAGGGAGCGCAGTATTTT
CASSQPIEGAQYF
>.|.|TRBV20-1|TRBJ1-2
TGCAGTGCTAGCCGAAATGCAGGGGCTTATGGCTACACCTTC
CSASRNAGAYGYTF
>TRBD2|many|TRBV4-2|TRBJ2-3
TGTGCCAGCAGCCAGCGTGCAGCGGGGGAGACAGATACGCAGTATTTT
CASSQRAAGETDTQYF
>.|few|TRBV20-1|TRBJ1-3
TGCAGTGCTAGAGACGTTGACACCATATATTTT
CSARDVDTIYF
>.|.|TRBV15|TRBJ2-1
TGTGCCACCAGCTCCAGAGTTTGGGACAATGAGCAGTTCTTC
CATSSRVWDNEQFF
>.|.|TRBV29-1|TRBJ2-3
TGCAGCGTTGACCCCACATTACTTAGCACAGATACGCAGTATTTT
CSVDPTLLSTDTQYF
>.|few|TRBV20-1|TRBJ2-2
TGCAGTGCTAGGGACCCCGGAGCGGGGAACACCGGGGAGCTGTTTTTT
CSARDPGAGNTGELFF
>.|few|TRBV12-3/TRBV12-4|TRBJ2-3
TGTGCCAGCAGTTCCAACGCCGGGTCGGAAAGCACAGATACGCAGTATTTT
CASSSNAGSESTDTQYF
>.|.|TRBV7-9|TRBJ2-3
TGTGCCAGCAGCTTAGGTCCCCAAGGTACGCAGTATTTT
CASSLGPQGTQYF
>.|.|TRBV4-1|TRBJ1-2
TGCGCCAGCAGCCAAGTAGGGGAACTTGGCTACACCTTC
CASSQVGELGYTF
>.|few|TRBV5-5|TRBJ2-2
TGTGCCAGCAGCCCTGGTGTCCGGACAATCACCGGGGAGCTGTTTTTT
CASSPGVRTITGELFF
>TRBD1|.|TRBV15|TRBJ1-4
TGTGCCACCAGCAGAGAGAGAGGGGGCAATGAAAAACTGTTTTTT
CATSRERGGNEKLFF
>TRBD1|.|TRBV7-2|TRBJ2-5
TGTGCCAGCGACGGGACAGGGGGCTTAGGAGAGACCCAGTACTTC
CASDGTGGLGETQYF
>.|.|TRBV29-1|TRBJ1-3
TGCAGCGTTGGTATGTCGGCCTCTGGAAACACCATATATTTT
CSVGMSASGNTIYF
>.|.|TRBV11-3|TRBJ2-1
TGTGCCAGCAGCCCAGGACAGGGAGGGCGCAATGAGCAGTTCTTC
CASSPGQGGRNEQFF